This T cell receptor beta chain derives from a study of T cells in Graves' hyperthyroidism and ophthalmopathy. In its sample, this clonotype was seen many times. Its antigen is as yet unknown. Amplified TCR beta CDR3 regions came from RNA transcripts. RT-PCR in the first round (using the HTBI primer set) targeted the TCR CDR3. TCRdb re-called the multiplex PCR reads through MiXCR, storing one row per CDR3 protein. The sample includes approximately 740,000 distinct CDR3 sequences, roughly 15% of them seen just once. Using 10 ml of fresh peripheral blood, PBMCs were prepared. Study-wide results and caveats: Ophthalmopathy was identified by the model a median approximately six months ahead of onset. Stable hyperthyroidism and ophthalmopathy were separated using 13 V-J signatures. Most thyroid clonotypes expanded above 0.001 appeared in blood too.

Sequencing was carried out using blood. The TCR originated in a woman aged 18-35 years with Graves' hyperthyroidism.

CDR3 sequence reads: CATSEPGTGKNFVTNTGELFF. The CDR3 DNA sequence: TGTGCCACCAGTGAACCTGGGACAGGGAAGAACTTCGTAACGAACACCGGGGAGCTGTTTTTT. V usage is TRBV24-1 and J usage is TRBJ2-2; 9 nucleotides align to TRBD1. Germline loops: CDR1 KGHDR, CDR2 SFDVKD. The CDR3 runs to 21 residues. The J segment lost 0 bases and the V segment lost 4 bases, leaving 17 bases of the junction unmatched.